This TCR beta chain was documented in a study of blood T cell repertoires in COVID-19. Study information: The samples span acute and convalescent COVID-19 from the United States, Italy and Spain.

The CDR3 is 14 amino acids. Germline V gene data show CDR1 as KGHDR and CDR2 as SFDVKD. Trimming removed 4 bases from V and 3 bases from J; junction bases left unmatched: 4. Here immunoSEQ multiplex PCR was the method, and the copy in TCRdb shows in-frame clones only, minus some. The table records about 160,000 clones, 85% of them present only once. The chain couples TRBV24-1 to TRBJ2-7; 8 bases line up with TRBD1. Material for sequencing was peripheral blood. This clonotype was sampled from a human donor with acute or convalescent COVID-19. The donor label of this sample is uncertain. As DNA, the CDR3 is TGTGCCACCAGTGACTCAGGGGGCCTCTACGAGCAGTACTTC. It yields the protein CATSDSGGLYEQYF.